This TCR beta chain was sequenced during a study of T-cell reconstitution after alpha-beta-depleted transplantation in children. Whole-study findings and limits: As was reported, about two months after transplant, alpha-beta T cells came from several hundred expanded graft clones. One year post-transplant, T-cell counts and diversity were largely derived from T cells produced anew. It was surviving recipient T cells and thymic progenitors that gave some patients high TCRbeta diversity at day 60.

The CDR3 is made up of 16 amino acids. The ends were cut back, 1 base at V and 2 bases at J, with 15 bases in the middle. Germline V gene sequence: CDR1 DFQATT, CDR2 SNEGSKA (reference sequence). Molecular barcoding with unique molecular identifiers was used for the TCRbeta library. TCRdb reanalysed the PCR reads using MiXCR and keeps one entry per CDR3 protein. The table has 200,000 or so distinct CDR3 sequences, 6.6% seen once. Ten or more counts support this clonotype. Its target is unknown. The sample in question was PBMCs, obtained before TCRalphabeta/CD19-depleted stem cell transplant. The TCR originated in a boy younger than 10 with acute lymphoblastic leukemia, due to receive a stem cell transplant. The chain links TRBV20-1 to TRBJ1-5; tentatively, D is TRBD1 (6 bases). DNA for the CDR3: TGCAGTGCTAGAGTACCAGGGGAGGGTGGCAATCAGCCCCAGCATTTT. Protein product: CSARVPGEGGNQPQHF.